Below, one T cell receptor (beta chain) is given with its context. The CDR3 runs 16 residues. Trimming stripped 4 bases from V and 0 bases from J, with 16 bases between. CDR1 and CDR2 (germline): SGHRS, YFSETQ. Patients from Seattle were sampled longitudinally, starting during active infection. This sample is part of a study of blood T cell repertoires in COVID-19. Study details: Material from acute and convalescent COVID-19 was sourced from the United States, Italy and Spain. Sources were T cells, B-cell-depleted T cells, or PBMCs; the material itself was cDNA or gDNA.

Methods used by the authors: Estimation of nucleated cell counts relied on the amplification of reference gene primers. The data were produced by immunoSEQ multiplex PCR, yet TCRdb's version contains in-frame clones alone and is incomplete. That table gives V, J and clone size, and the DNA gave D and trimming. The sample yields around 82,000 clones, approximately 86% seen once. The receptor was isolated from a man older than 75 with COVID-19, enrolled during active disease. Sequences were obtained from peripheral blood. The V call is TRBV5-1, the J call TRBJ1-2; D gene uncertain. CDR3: CASSLSFYLPNYGYTF. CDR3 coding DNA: TGCGCCAGCAGCCTTTCTTTCTATCTTCCTAACTATGGCTACACCTTC.